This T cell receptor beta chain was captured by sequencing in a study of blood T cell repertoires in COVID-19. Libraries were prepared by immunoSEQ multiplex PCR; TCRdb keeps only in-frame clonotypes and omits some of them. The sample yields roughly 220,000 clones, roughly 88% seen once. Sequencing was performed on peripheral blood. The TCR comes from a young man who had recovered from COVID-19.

CDR3 nucleotide sequence: TGCGCCAGCAGCTTGCTAGACCCGAGAAGCAATGAGCAGTTCTTC. Protein product: CASSLLDPRSNEQFF. The gene calls are TRBV5-1 and TRBJ2-1; no clear D gene. The germline CDR1 and CDR2 sequences are SGHRS and YFSETQ. Trimming left V 1 base short and J 6 bases short, with 14 bases between. This CDR3 region has 15 residues.